Following are 10 T cell receptor beta chains from one sample sequenced in a study of cytomegalovirus exposure and HLA in healthy donors (dated by TCRdb to the late 2010s). Library prep was done by the immunoSEQ multiplex PCR assay. For the multiplex PCR, a mixture combining 60 forward primers for TCR Vbeta segments and 13 reverse primers for TCR Jbeta segments was used. Sourced from immuneACCESS, this table was stored by TCRdb with only in-frame sequences that have V and J called. A share of the clones is absent; for the studies checked, an unresolved V gene accounts for under half, and the remainder has no known explanation. This sample has hundreds of thousands of clones in its table, and approximately 80% of those were observed once. The ten largest clones represent approximately 0.62% of the sample. The specimen sequenced was PBMCs. These receptors were taken from a woman aged 40 to 50 in good health and CMV-seronegative.

The chain carries TRBV4-1 and TRBJ1-5; TRBD1 agrees at 10 bases. The CDR3 sequence is 15 residues long. Germline V gene lookup returns CDR1 MGHRA and CDR2 YSYEKL. V lost 0 bases to trimming and J lost 5 bases; unmatched junction nucleotides: 1. The CDR3: CASSQDGTGDQPQHF. The CDR3 DNA reads TGCGCCAGCAGCCAAGACGGGACAGGGGATCAGCCCCAGCATTTT.

This clone is a singleton in its sample. The chain carries TRBV27 and TRBJ2-3; 10 nucleotides match TRBD2. Unmatched junction bases numbered 6, after V lost 9 bases and J lost 6 bases. CDR3 length: 13 amino acids. Germline V CDR1 and CDR2: MNHEY, SMNVEV (reference sequence). For the CDR3, the DNA is TGTGCCAGTGCACTAGCGGGGAGCGATACGCAGTATTTT. Translated, it gives CASALAGSDTQYF.

J is TRBJ1-1 and V is TRBV5-1, with 7 bases identical to TRBD1. V was pared by 7 bases and J by 1 base, with 7 bases of the junction left unmatched. The germline V gene has CDR1 SGHRS and CDR2 YFSETQ. The CDR3 is made up of 14 amino acids. The CDR3 DNA sequence: TGCGCCAGCGACTCGGGACAGTCGAACACTGAAGCTTTCTTT. It encodes CASDSGQSNTEAFF.

The V call is TRBV27, the J call TRBJ2-1; no clear D. Trimming took 2 bases from V and 12 from J, leaving 17 bases between them. The germline gives CDR1 MNHEY, CDR2 SMNVEV (reference sequence). The CDR3 has 14 residues. In DNA form, the CDR3 reads TGTGCCAGCAGTTTAACGACCAACGACGGCGGGCAGTTCTTC. This sequence encodes CASSLTTNDGGQFF.

The rearrangement uses TRBV28 and TRBJ2-5, with 10 bases that match TRBD2. Germline CDR1 and CDR2: MDHEN and SYDVKM. The length of the CDR3 is 13 residues. The V segment lost 6 bases and the J segment 5 bases; nucleotides outside the gene matches: 3. The CDR3 loop reads CASRLAGRETQYF. The CDR3 coding sequence is TGTGCCAGCAGACTAGCGGGGCGGGAGACCCAGTACTTC. Supplemented by reference TRBV28 and TRBJ2-5, the full variable domain reads DVKVTQSSRYLVKRTGEKVFLECVQDMDHENMFWYRQDPGLGLRLIYFSYDVKMKEKGDIPEGYSVSREKKERFSLILESASTNQTSMYLCASRLAGRETQYFGPGTRLLVL.

This chain joins TRBV2 and TRBJ1-6; 9 bases agree with TRBD1. CDR1 is SNHLY, CDR2 FYNNEI, per germline. Losses at the gene ends were 0 bases for V and 7 bases for J; bases not matched to a gene: 4. There are 16 residues in the CDR3. The DNA of the CDR3 is TGTGCCAGCAGTGAAGCGGTGGGGACAGGGAATTCACCCCTCCACTTT. It translates to CASSEAVGTGNSPLHF.

This clone was recorded once. This chain joins TRBV4-2 and TRBJ2-5; 10 bases agree with TRBD2. The CDR3 runs 17 residues. Germline CDR1 and CDR2: LGHNA and YNFKEQ. The V and J ends lost 0 bases and 7 bases, in that order; junction bases with no gene match: 11. The CDR3 DNA sequence: TGTGCCAGCAGCCAAGAGGGTAGCGGGGGGCCCCTCGGGACCCAGTACTTC. It is translated as CASSQEGSGGPLGTQYF.

The chain combines TRBV21-1 with TRBJ1-2; TRBD1, the D gene given by the table, was not confirmed from the DNA. TRBV21-1 is a listed pseudogene. The CDR3 runs to 14 residues. CDR3 in amino acids: CASTQGARGDGYTF. DNA of the CDR3: TGTGCCAGCACACAGGGGGCGCGGGGGGATGGCTACACCTTC.

The chain joins TRBV14 to TRBJ1-1; D is possibly TRBD1 (6 bases). The CDR3 is 17 residues long. Trimming shortened V by 5 bases and J by 0 bases, and 19 bases separated the two germline ends. Germline-derived CDR1 and CDR2 are SGHDN and FVKESK. This chain's CDR3 is CASSYRAIPIMNTEAFF. In nucleotides, the CDR3 is TGTGCCAGCAGCTACAGGGCGATACCTATAATGAACACTGAAGCTTTCTTT.

The count of this clone is one. This rearrangement joins TRBV27 to TRBJ2-2; 7 bases align to TRBD1. Germline V gives CDR1 MNHEY, CDR2 SMNVEV (reference sequence). CDR3 length: 15 amino acids. V shed 4 bases, J shed 5 bases, and the junction held 7 bases outside the gene matches. For the CDR3, the DNA is TGTGCCAGCAGTTCCCGAAGGGGGCAAACCGGGGAGCTGTTTTTT. Amino acids: CASSSRRGQTGELFF.